This T cell receptor (beta chain) was captured by sequencing in a study of cytomegalovirus exposure and HLA in healthy donors. Measured with immunoSEQ multiplex PCR; TCRdb has only the in-frame clones, and not every one. Among approximately 200,000 clones listed, about 93% were seen once. J gave up 4 bases and V 5 bases, and 7 bases lay outside the gene matches. Germline CDR1 MDHEN, CDR2 SYDVKM. The length of the CDR3 is 15 residues. Study-wide findings and caveats: Whilst most TCR sequences proved rare, a subset of public TCRs occurred across many donors. Listed as cytomegalovirus-associated were 150 to 200 TCR beta chains.

Notes on this clone: The target antigen is unknown.

The rearrangement links TRBV28 to TRBJ1-5; 8 bases align to TRBD1. Sequenced: PBMCs. The source of this sequence is a woman between 18 and 29 years old in good health and CMV-seronegative. CDR3 nucleotides: TGTGCCAGCAGTCTGACAGGGGTCTTAAATCAGCCCCAGCATTTT. This encodes CASSLTGVLNQPQHF.